In this sample, the clone carrying this T cell receptor (beta chain) turned up many times. Antigen unknown. These data originate in a study of identical twins. A single record per CDR3 protein comes from TCRdb applying MiXCR to the 5' RACE reads. The sample consists of some 300,000 distinct CDR3 sequences, around an eighth of them appearing once. With 2 bases clipped from V and 2 bases from J, the junction kept 4 bases outside the gene matches. Germline V CDR1 and CDR2: SGHRS, YFSETQ. The CDR3 spans 14 residues. Study observations and caveats: Cross-sectional statistical analysis, not tracking of the same donors, underpinned the conclusions. Models underestimated out-of-frame TCR alpha sharing in monozygotic twins. The more abundant beta clonotypes in cord blood had fewer insertions, and memory repertoires did not show this.

These data were also reused for a study on yellow fever vaccine responses in identical twins.

V gene TRBV5-1 combines with J gene TRBJ2-7; the match to TRBD1 covers 7 bases. The receptor was derived from a woman aged 18-30 years in good health. Specimen: CD8+ T cells sorted from blood. The CDR3 region has the DNA TGCGCCAGCAGCTTCCGGGACAGCGCCTACGAGCAGTACTTC. Translating gives CASSFRDSAYEQYF.